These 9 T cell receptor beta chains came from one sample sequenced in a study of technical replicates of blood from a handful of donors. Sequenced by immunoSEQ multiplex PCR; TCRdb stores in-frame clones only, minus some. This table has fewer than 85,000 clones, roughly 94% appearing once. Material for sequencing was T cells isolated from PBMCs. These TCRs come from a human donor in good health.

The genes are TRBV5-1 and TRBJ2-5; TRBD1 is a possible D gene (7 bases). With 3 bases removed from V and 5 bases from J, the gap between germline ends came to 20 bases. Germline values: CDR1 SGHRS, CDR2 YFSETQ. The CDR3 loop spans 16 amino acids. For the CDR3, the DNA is TGCGCCAGCAGCTATGGGACAGCCAACCGGGGGGAGACCCAGTACTTC. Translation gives CASSYGTANRGETQYF.

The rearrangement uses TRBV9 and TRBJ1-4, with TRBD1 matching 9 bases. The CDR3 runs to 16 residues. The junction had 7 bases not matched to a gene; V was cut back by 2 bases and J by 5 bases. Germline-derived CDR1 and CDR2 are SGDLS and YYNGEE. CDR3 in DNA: TGTGCCAGCAGCGTTAGAACCGGGACAGGGAATGAAAAACTGTTTTTT. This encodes CASSVRTGTGNEKLFF.

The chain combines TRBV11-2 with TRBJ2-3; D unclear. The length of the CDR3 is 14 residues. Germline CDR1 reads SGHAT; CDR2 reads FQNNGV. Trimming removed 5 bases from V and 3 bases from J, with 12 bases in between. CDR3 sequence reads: CASSVLTATDTQYF. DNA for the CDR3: TGTGCCAGCAGCGTCTTGACTGCGACAGATACGCAGTATTTT.

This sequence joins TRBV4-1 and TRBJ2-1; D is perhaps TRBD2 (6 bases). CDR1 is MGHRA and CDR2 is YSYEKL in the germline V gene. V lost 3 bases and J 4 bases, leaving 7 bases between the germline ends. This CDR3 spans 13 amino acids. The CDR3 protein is CASSHGRYNEQFF. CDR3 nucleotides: TGCGCCAGCAGCCACGGGAGATACAATGAGCAGTTCTTC.

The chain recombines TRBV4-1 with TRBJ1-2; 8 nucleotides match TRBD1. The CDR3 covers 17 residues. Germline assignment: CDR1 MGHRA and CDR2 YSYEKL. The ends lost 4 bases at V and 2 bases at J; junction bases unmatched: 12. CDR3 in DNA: TGCGCCAGCAGCCGAATTCCTGGACAGGGAGGGAACTATGGCTACACCTTC. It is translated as CASSRIPGQGGNYGYTF.

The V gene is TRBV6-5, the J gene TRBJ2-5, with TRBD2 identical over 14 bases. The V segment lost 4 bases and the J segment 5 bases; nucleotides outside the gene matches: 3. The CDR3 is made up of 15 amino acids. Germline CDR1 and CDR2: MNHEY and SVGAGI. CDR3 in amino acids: CASSSGTSGGETQYF. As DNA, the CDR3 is TGTGCCAGCAGTTCCGGGACTAGCGGGGGTGAGACCCAGTACTTC.

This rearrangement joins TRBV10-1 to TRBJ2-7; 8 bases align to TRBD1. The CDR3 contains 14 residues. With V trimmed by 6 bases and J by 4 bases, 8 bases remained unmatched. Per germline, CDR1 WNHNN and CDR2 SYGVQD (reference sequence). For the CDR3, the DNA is TGCGCCAGCAGCCCCGGGACAGGAGGATACGAGCAGTACTTC. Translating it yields CASSPGTGGYEQYF.

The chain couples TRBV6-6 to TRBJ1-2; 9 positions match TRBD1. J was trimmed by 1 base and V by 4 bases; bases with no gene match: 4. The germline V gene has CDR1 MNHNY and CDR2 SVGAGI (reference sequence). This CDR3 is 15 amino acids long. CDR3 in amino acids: CASSFTGGGNYGYTF. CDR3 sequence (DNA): TGTGCCAGCAGTTTCACAGGGGGCGGTAACTATGGCTACACCTTC.

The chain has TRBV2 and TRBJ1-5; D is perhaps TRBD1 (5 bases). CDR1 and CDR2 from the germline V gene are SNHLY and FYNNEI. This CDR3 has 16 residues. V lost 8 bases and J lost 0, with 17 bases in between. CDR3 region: CASWGGEAYSNQPQHF. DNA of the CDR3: TGTGCCAGCTGGGGGGGAGAAGCATATAGCAATCAGCCCCAGCATTTT.